This TCR beta chain was identified in a study of identical twins. General observations from the study: Abundant cord blood beta clonotypes carried fewer insertions; memory repertoires showed none. Cross-sectional statistics, not tracking of the same donors, supported the conclusions.

A word on this clonotype: Its antigen remains unknown.

Germline CDR1 SGDLS, CDR2 YYNGEE. Trimming pared 0 bases from V and 4 bases from J, leaving 10 bases between. CDR3 length: 14 amino acids. TCRdb itself ran the 5' RACE reads through MiXCR, one entry per CDR3 protein. The sample lists 550,000 to 700,000 distinct CDR3 sequences; 9% to 10% were seen once. These data were also reused for a study on yellow fever vaccine responses in identical twins.

This sequence originates from a woman younger than 30 in good health. The specimen was PBMCs. The J gene is TRBJ2-5, the V gene TRBV9; no firm D call. The CDR3 region is CASSVGGARETQYF. In nucleotides, the CDR3 is TGTGCCAGCAGCGTAGGCGGAGCCCGAGAGACCCAGTACTTC.